Listed here are 20 T cell receptor beta chains from one sample, sequenced in a study of blood T cells in healthy people across ages. The authors ran a second PCR of about 6 to 11 cycles using a sample-barcoded 5' primer and a J-beta primer mix. TCRdb called the 5' RACE reads again in MiXCR, with one record for every CDR3 protein. This table holds around 500,000 distinct CDR3 sequences, about 27% found once. These data also featured in a second study, about T cells of mothers and their children.

What was sequenced was blood. The receptors stem from a boy under 10 years old in good health.

This clonotype appeared many times. The chain couples TRBV7-8 to TRBJ2-3; no clear D gene. Germline V CDR1 and CDR2: SGHVS, FQNEAQ. The V gene lost 1 base and the J gene lost 3 bases, with 8 bases spanning the gap. This CDR3 has 14 amino acids. CDR3 protein: CASSLGPNTDTQYF. The CDR3, as DNA: TGTGCCAGCAGCTTAGGTCCTAATACAGATACGCAGTATTTT.

The V call is TRBV20-1, the J call TRBJ2-1, with TRBD2 matching over 8 bases. V shed 6 bases and J 6 bases; nucleotides not matched to a gene: 4. CDR1 DFQATT and CDR2 SNEGSKA come from the germline V gene (reference sequence). This CDR3 spans 12 amino acids. CDR3 DNA: TGCAGTGCCAACGGACTAGCCAATGAGCAGTTCTTC. Amino acid sequence: CSANGLANEQFF.

The chain is built from TRBV20-1 and TRBJ1-6, with D uncertain. V was trimmed by 0 bases and J by 3 bases, leaving 12 bases between them. The germline V gene has CDR1 DFQATT and CDR2 SNEGSKA (reference sequence). CDR3 length equals 16 residues. CDR3 nucleotides: TGCAGTGCTAGAGACGGTGGACGGGACTATAATTCACCCCTCCACTTT. As protein: CSARDGGRDYNSPLHF.

This chain connects TRBV7-2 to TRBJ2-1, with 12 bases fitting TRBD1. The V and J ends lost 7 bases and 5 bases, in that order; junction bases with no gene match: 3. The CDR3 is 14 residues long. In germline, CDR1 is SGHTA, CDR2 FQGNSA. The CDR3 region is CASTGTGGHNEQFF. DNA of the CDR3: TGTGCCAGCACCGGGACAGGGGGCCACAATGAGCAGTTCTTC.

The V and J genes are TRBV7-9 and TRBJ1-4; D may be TRBD1 (5 bases). Trimming cost V 3 bases and J 7 bases, with 12 bases left between them. Germline V gene sequence: CDR1 SEHNR, CDR2 FQNEAQ (reference sequence). This CDR3 region has 14 residues. The CDR3 region is CASSFGGVAEKLFF. CDR3 bases: TGTGCCAGCAGCTTCGGGGGGGTAGCTGAAAAACTGTTTTTT.

This clonotype appeared a few times. The J gene is TRBJ2-5, the V gene TRBV13; 12 nucleotides line up with TRBD2. This CDR3 contains 16 residues. The V gene's germline CDR1 is PRHDT and CDR2 FYEKMQ (reference sequence). V shed 4 bases, J shed 5 bases, and the junction held 8 bases outside the gene matches. The CDR3 is CASSSRLAGEVETQYF. The CDR3 bases are TGTGCCAGCAGCTCCCGACTAGCGGGGGAAGTGGAGACCCAGTACTTC.

V gene TRBV5-1 combines with J gene TRBJ1-2; TRBD1 matches at 8 bases. The germline CDR1 and CDR2 sequences are SGHRS and YFSETQ. Germline trimming cut 2 bases from V and 0 bases from J; bases unmatched to any gene: 9. The CDR3 loop spans 17 amino acids. CDR3 coding DNA: TGCGCCAGCAGCTTCTCGGACAGGGATATTGCTAACTATGGCTACACCTTC. This gives the protein CASSFSDRDIANYGYTF.

About this clonotype: A much larger clone sits a single nucleotide away, making a read error possible. This chain links TRBV29-1 with TRBJ2-1; D is tentatively TRBD1 or TRBD2 (7 bases each). The assigned J gene may be wrong: the sequence end matches TRBJ2-5 better. Germline CDR1 reads SQVTM; CDR2 reads ANQGSEA. The CDR3 is 14 amino acids. The CDR3 DNA sequence: TGCAGCGTTATACGACAGGGAGGGCAAGAGACCCAGTACTTC. Its translation is CSVIRQGGQETQYF.

This clonotype appeared a few times. The chain has TRBV4-3 and TRBJ2-4; 9 bases are a match to TRBD1. V shed 0 bases and J 0 bases; nucleotides not matched to a gene: 12. The CDR3 runs 20 residues. Per germline, CDR1 LGHNA and CDR2 YSLEER. The CDR3 DNA reads as TGCGCCAGCAGCCAAGATGAGGCCGGACAGGGGAAAATAGCCAAAAACATTCAGTACTTC. This codes for CASSQDEAGQGKIAKNIQYF.

The rearrangement joins TRBV9 to TRBJ2-1, with 11 bases matching TRBD2. The J segment lost 8 bases and the V segment lost 0 bases, leaving 22 bases of the junction unmatched. The CDR3 runs to 21 residues. CDR1 and CDR2 (germline): SGDLS, YYNGEE. This chain's CDR3 is CASSVDEEVIWGLAEGDEQFF. The DNA for the CDR3 is TGTGCCAGCAGCGTAGACGAAGAAGTTATTTGGGGACTAGCGGAGGGTGATGAGCAGTTCTTC. The whole variable domain, filled in from reference TRBV9 and TRBJ2-1, reads DSGVTQTPKHLITATGQRVTLRCSPRSGDLSVYWYQQSLDQGLQFLIQYYNGEERAKGNILERFSAQQFPDLHSELNLSSLELGDSALYFCASSVDEEVIWGLAEGDEQFFGPGTRLTVL.

The genes are TRBV7-9 and TRBJ2-5; 7 nucleotides align to TRBD2. The DNA end favors TRBJ2-1, so the J call may be wrong. This CDR3 has 16 residues. Per the germline V gene, CDR1 is SEHNR and CDR2 is FQNEAQ (reference sequence). The CDR3 DNA sequence: TGTGCCAGCAGCTTAGGATGGTCCGGGAGGACCAATGAGCAGTTCTTC. Translated, it gives CASSLGWSGRTNEQFF.

This clonotype has more than one count but fewer than ten. V and J are TRBV6-5 and TRBJ1-6; maybe TRBD1 (5 bases). CDR1 MNHEY and CDR2 SVGAGI come from the germline V gene. Trimming pared 2 bases from V and 6 bases from J, leaving 17 bases between. The CDR3 sequence is 17 residues long. CDR3 nucleotide sequence: TGTGCCAGCAGTTACCTAAACCCCGGGGGTAGTAATTCACCCCTCCACTTT. Protein: CASSYLNPGGSNSPLHF.

The V gene is TRBV27, the J gene TRBJ1-5; 7 bases map to TRBD1. This CDR3 has 12 amino acids. The V gene's germline CDR1 is MNHEY and CDR2 SMNVEV (reference sequence). V shed 5 bases, J shed 6 bases, and the junction held 1 base outside the gene matches. Written as DNA, the CDR3 is TGTGCCAGCAGTAGGACAGGTCAGCCCCAGCATTTT. Translation: CASSRTGQPQHF.

The CDR3 loop is CASSLWGPGGELFF. CDR3 bases: TGTGCCAGCAGTTTATGGGGGCCGGGCGGGGAGCTGTTTTTT. The gene calls are TRBV27 and TRBJ2-2; D is perhaps TRBD1 (6 bases). Germline V gives CDR1 MNHEY, CDR2 SMNVEV (reference sequence). V lost 1 base to trimming and J lost 7 bases, with 10 bases between them. The CDR3 sequence is 14 residues long.

This clonotype was counted a single time. V is TRBV29-1 and J is TRBJ1-1; possibly TRBD1 for D (5 bases). The germline gives CDR1 SQVTM, CDR2 ANQGSEA. This CDR3 region has 14 residues. V lost 4 bases and J lost 6, with 18 bases in between. CDR3 nucleotide sequence: TGCAGCGTTGGGGGCGACAGAGTATTCCCTGAAGCTTTCTTT. Translated, it gives CSVGGDRVFPEAFF.

V gene TRBV6-1 combines with J gene TRBJ2-1; possible D gene TRBD1, 6 bases. The J call may be incorrect, as the DNA end agrees better with TRBJ2-7. The CDR3 is made up of 16 amino acids. Germline loops: CDR1 MNHNS, CDR2 SASEGT. CDR3 amino acids: CASSEPGQGLPYEQYF. The DNA for the CDR3 is TGTGCCAGCAGCGAACCGGGGCAGGGGTTGCCCTACGAGCAGTACTTC.

This sequence joins TRBV4-2 and TRBJ1-5, with TRBD1 matching over 7 bases. Trimming removed 0 bases from V and 1 base from J; junction bases left unmatched: 9. From germline, CDR1 is LGHNA and CDR2 YNFKEQ. The CDR3 totals 18 residues. CDR3 nucleotides: TGTGCCAGCAGCCAAGAGGCAGTCCAGGGGGGAAGCAATCAGCCCCAGCATTTT. Protein sequence: CASSQEAVQGGSNQPQHF.

V gene TRBV13 combines with J gene TRBJ1-2; D remains unclear. Germline loops: CDR1 PRHDT, CDR2 FYEKMQ (reference sequence). Trimming stripped 3 bases from V and 0 bases from J, with 14 bases between. CDR3 length equals 16 residues. The chain's CDR3 is CASSFGPTEANYGYTF. The CDR3 DNA sequence: TGTGCCAGCAGCTTTGGGCCGACGGAGGCTAACTATGGCTACACCTTC.

CDR3 sequence (DNA): TGTGCCAGCAGTTACCAAACCGGGGAGCTGTTTTTT. It is translated as CASSYQTGELFF. The chain links TRBV7-2 to TRBJ2-2; no definite D call. Germline values: CDR1 SGHTA, CDR2 FQGNSA. Deletions cut 6 bases from V and 5 bases from J, with 7 bases between. The CDR3 consists of 12 residues.

This clonotype was seen a handful of times. The rearrangement uses TRBV3-1 and TRBJ2-2; 8 bases match TRBD2. Germline values: CDR1 LGHDT, CDR2 YNNKEL (reference sequence). This CDR3 region has 18 residues. With V trimmed by 0 bases and J by 4 bases, 10 bases remained unmatched. In DNA form, the CDR3 reads TGTGCCAGCAGCCAAGATCGTGGTAGCGGGGAAACCACCGGGGAGCTGTTTTTT. Translating it yields CASSQDRGSGETTGELFF.